These 22 T cell receptor beta chains were sequenced from one sample in a study of T cell repertoires in aging, cancer and after chemotherapy. Peripheral blood genomic DNA, not sorted cells or RNA, was the template. A mixed TRB-A/B primer pool amplified rearranged TRB by multiplex touch-down PCR. TCRdb processed the multiplex PCR reads anew with MiXCR; each CDR3 protein has one entry. In the table there are about 4,900 distinct CDR3 sequences, roughly 29% of which are singletons. Sequencing input: blood. The receptor set was obtained from a human donor with a blood cancer. The donor label of this sample is uncertain.

In this sample, this clonotype turned up a few times. The V and J genes are TRBV6-5 and TRBJ1-5, with 8 bases aligning to TRBD1. This CDR3 contains 14 residues. In germline, CDR1 is MNHEY, CDR2 SVGAGI. V trimming: 6 bases; J trimming: 1 base; junction bases outside the gene matches: 2. This CDR3 reads CASRRTGSNQPQHF. In nucleotides, the CDR3 is TGTGCCAGCAGGCGGACAGGGAGCAATCAGCCCCAGCATTTT.

The gene calls are TRBV4-1 and TRBJ2-2; TRBD1 matches at 7 bases. This CDR3 region has 18 residues. V lost 4 bases to trimming and J lost 0 bases; unmatched junction nucleotides: 11. CDR1 is MGHRA, CDR2 YSYEKL, per germline. This chain's CDR3 is CASSLLPGQAANTGELFF. In DNA form, the CDR3 reads TGCGCCAGCAGCCTTCTCCCCGGACAGGCCGCGAACACCGGGGAGCTGTTTTTT.

With regard to this clonotype: A read error is likely, as this CDR3 ends without the conserved phenylalanine or tryptophan. No DNA is shown, since the ends of the CDR3 on it are uncertain; the CDR3 is the one TCRdb lists. V gene TRBV6-1 combines with J gene TRBJ2-7; TRBD1, the table's D call, was not compared with the DNA. Including both end residues, the CDR3 is 8 amino acids long. Germline values: CDR1 MNHNS, CDR2 SASEGT. The CDR3 is CASRDPGQ.

In this sample, this clonotype is medium-sized. The chain recombines TRBV19 with TRBJ2-1; 10 bases line up with TRBD2. CDR1 and CDR2 (germline): LNHDA, SQIVND (reference sequence). This CDR3 has 15 amino acids. Trimming at V came to 3 bases and at J to 6 bases, leaving 5 bases not matched to a gene. CDR3 residues: CASSIGLAGVNEQFF. CDR3 DNA: TGTGCCAGTAGTATCGGGCTAGCGGGGGTCAATGAGCAGTTCTTC. Filled out from reference TRBV19 and TRBJ2-1, the complete variable domain reads DGGITQSPKYLFRKEGQNVTLSCEQNLNHDAMYWYRQDPGQGLRLIYYSQIVNDFQKGDIAEGYSVSREKKESFPLTVTSAQKNPTAFYLCASSIGLAGVNEQFFGPGTRLTVL.

The chain has TRBV11-3 and TRBJ2-7; 8 bases agree with TRBD1. There are 15 residues in the CDR3. Germline lookup yields CDR1 SGHNT and CDR2 YENEEA. The V gene end was trimmed by 1 base and the J gene end by 1 base; junction bases not matched to a gene: 3. CDR3 amino acids: CASSLVTGVSYEQYF. The CDR3 DNA is TGTGCCAGCAGCTTAGTGACAGGGGTGTCCTACGAGCAGTACTTC.

V gene TRBV18 combines with J gene TRBJ1-2, with D unclear. The germline CDR1 and CDR2 sequences are KGHSH and LQKENI. Trimming removed 3 bases from V and 8 bases from J, with 19 bases in between. The CDR3 spans 15 residues. CDR3 coding DNA: TGTGCCAGCTCACCTACTCCGGAAGGTCCTGGGGGCTACACCTTC. Protein sequence: CASSPTPEGPGGYTF. Supplemented by reference TRBV18 and TRBJ1-2, the full variable domain reads NAGVMQNPRHLVRRRGQEARLRCSPMKGHSHVYWYRQLPEEGLKFMVYLQKENIIDESGMPKERFSAEFPKEGPSILRIQQVVRGDSAAYFCASSPTPEGPGGYTFGSGTRLTVV.

The chain employs TRBV12-3 or TRBV12-4 and TRBJ1-5; D call uncertain. V was clipped by 2 bases and J by 0 bases, with 8 bases between them. The CDR3 covers 15 residues. CDR3 residues: CASSLRDTSNQPQHF. The CDR3, as DNA: TGTGCCAGCAGTTTACGAGACACTAGCAATCAGCCCCAGCATTTT.

This clonotype was observed a handful of times. The rearrangement joins TRBV27 to TRBJ2-2, with 9 positions matching TRBD1. Germline lookup yields CDR1 MNHEY and CDR2 SMNVEV (reference sequence). The CDR3 is 19 residues long. V lost 2 bases to trimming and J lost 5 bases; unmatched junction nucleotides: 15. CDR3 in amino acids: CASSLNYRGRGPGTGELFF. CDR3 nucleotides: TGTGCCAGCAGTTTAAATTACAGGGGGCGCGGGCCTGGGACCGGGGAGCTGTTTTTT.

The gene calls are TRBV18 and TRBJ1-1; the D gene is possibly TRBD1 (5 bases). The germline CDR1 and CDR2 sequences are KGHSH and LQKENI. This CDR3 has 13 residues. Trimming shortened V by 5 bases and J by 1 base, and 8 bases separated the two germline ends. The CDR3, as DNA: TGTGCCAGCTCAGGTGACAGGAACACTGAAGCTTTCTTT. Its translation is CASSGDRNTEAFF.

In this sample, this clonotype turned up a few times. The V and J genes are TRBV6-5 and TRBJ1-1; D gene uncertain. Germline CDR1 MNHEY, CDR2 SVGAGI. V was shortened by 8 bases and J by 1 base, with 11 bases between the two germline ends. The CDR3 contains 13 residues. The CDR3, as DNA: TGTGCCAGCTTAATCGCCAGGAACACTGAAGCTTTCTTT. Protein sequence: CASLIARNTEAFF.

On this clonotype itself: At one end, the junction sequence differs from germline, possibly due to a read error. This chain uses TRBV11-3 with TRBJ2-7; 7 nucleotides align to TRBD2. The CDR3 loop spans 16 amino acids. The V gene's germline CDR1 is SGHNT and CDR2 YENEEA. The CDR3 spells CASSESTGAGYTEQYF. CDR3 sequence (DNA): TGCGCCAGCAGTGAGTCGACGGGAGCGGGGTATACCGAGCAGTACTTC.

By share of the sample, this clonotype is medium-sized. The rearrangement joins TRBV19 to TRBJ2-3; 7 nucleotides line up with TRBD1. V was pared by 6 bases and J by 2 bases, with 2 bases of the junction left unmatched. This CDR3 contains 13 residues. Germline CDR1 reads LNHDA; CDR2 reads SQIVND (reference sequence). In DNA, the CDR3 is TGTGCCAGTAGAGAGGGGGCCACAGATACGCAGTATTTT. Amino acid sequence: CASREGATDTQYF. Full variable domain (remainder filled in from reference TRBV19 and TRBJ2-3): DGGITQSPKYLFRKEGQNVTLSCEQNLNHDAMYWYRQDPGQGLRLIYYSQIVNDFQKGDIAEGYSVSREKKESFPLTVTSAQKNPTAFYLCASREGATDTQYFGPGTRLTVL.

This clonotype showed up just a few times. The chain employs TRBV6-1 and TRBJ2-5; 7 bases are a match to TRBD1. The trim removed 5 bases at V and 5 bases at J, leaving 14 bases unmatched. Germline values: CDR1 MNHNS, CDR2 SASEGT. The CDR3 sequence is 16 residues long. The CDR3 bases are TGTGCCAGCAGTTTTGGGGACAGTTTAGGGCGGGAGACCCAGTACTTC. Amino acid sequence: CASSFGDSLGRETQYF.

This clonotype rates as medium-sized. The chain is built from TRBV29-1 and TRBJ1-2, with D perhaps matching TRBD1 (5 bases). CDR3 size: 16 residues. CDR1 is SQVTM and CDR2 is ANQGSEA in the germline V gene. V lost 5 bases and J lost 4, with 23 bases in between. The CDR3 loop is CSVRPETATNAYGYTF. The CDR3 bases are TGCAGCGTTCGTCCCGAGACAGCTACGAACGCCTATGGCTACACCTTC.

DNA for the CDR3: TGTGCCAGCAGCTCTAGGGCCTCCTACGAGCAGTACTTC. Translation: CASSSRASYEQYF. The chain couples TRBV11-3 to TRBJ2-7; no firm D call. This CDR3 is built from 13 residues. Trimming removed 4 bases from V and 0 bases from J, with 7 bases in between. CDR1 SGHNT and CDR2 YENEEA come from the germline V gene.

The table lists this clonotype with a few counts. This chain links TRBV7-9 with TRBJ2-2; tentatively, D is TRBD1 or TRBD2 (5 bases each). CDR1 is SEHNR, CDR2 FQNEAQ, per germline (reference sequence). V lost 5 bases to trimming and J lost 0 bases, with 19 bases between them. The CDR3 is 18 amino acids. The CDR3 protein is CASSRKTPGTANTGELFF. The CDR3 DNA reads as TGTGCCAGCAGCCGAAAGACGCCGGGGACCGCGAACACCGGGGAGCTGTTTTTT. Supplemented by reference TRBV7-9 and TRBJ2-2, the full variable domain reads DTGVSQNPRHKITKRGQNVTFRCDPISEHNRLYWYRQTLGQGPEFLTYFQNEAQLEKSRLLSDRFSAERPKGSFSTLEIQRTEQGDSAMYLCASSRKTPGTANTGELFFGEGSRLTVL.

The table lists this clonotype with a few counts. The CDR3: CASSRDRETQYF. CDR3 in DNA: TGTGCCAGCTCACGGGACAGGGAGACCCAGTACTTC. The chain combines TRBV18 with TRBJ2-5; TRBD1 agrees at 8 bases. Germline values: CDR1 KGHSH, CDR2 LQKENI. Trimming took 4 bases from V and 5 from J; bases not matched to a gene: 0. There are 12 residues in the CDR3. Drawing the rest from reference TRBV18 and TRBJ2-5, the complete variable domain is NAGVMQNPRHLVRRRGQEARLRCSPMKGHSHVYWYRQLPEEGLKFMVYLQKENIIDESGMPKERFSAEFPKEGPSILRIQQVVRGDSAAYFCASSRDRETQYFGPGTRLLVL.

This clonotype was counted a few times. This chain links TRBV5-6 with TRBJ2-2; D may be TRBD1 (6 bases). This CDR3 has 14 amino acids. CDR1 and CDR2 from the germline V gene are SGHDT and YYEEEE. Trimming took 4 bases from V and 5 from J, leaving 12 bases between them. The CDR3 region has the DNA TGTGCCAGCAGCCGTACAGGGAATACCGGGGAGCTGTTTTTT. The encoded protein is CASSRTGNTGELFF.

The chain couples TRBV7-2 to TRBJ1-1; D unclear. The germline V and J ends were trimmed by 10 bases and 1 base, with 22 bases remaining between them. Germline-derived CDR1 and CDR2 are SGHTA and FQGNSA. CDR3 length: 16 amino acids. The CDR3 DNA follows: TGTGCCATCTCCGGAATGGGTCGGGGTTCGAACACTGAAGCTTTCTTT. It specifies CAISGMGRGSNTEAFF.

The chain employs TRBV7-2 and TRBJ2-3; the D gene is possibly TRBD1 (6 bases). This CDR3 contains 15 residues. CDR1 is SGHTA and CDR2 is FQGNSA in the germline V gene. V was clipped by 1 base and J by 3 bases, with 11 bases between them. In DNA, the CDR3 is TGTGCCAGCAGCTTAGTGGCAGGGGTAACAGATACGCAGTATTTT. It is translated as CASSLVAGVTDTQYF.

Note on this clonotype: One end of the junction varies from germline; a read error may be responsible. The chain combines TRBV6-4 with TRBJ1-1; D uncertain. This CDR3 is 14 amino acids long. Germline CDR1 and CDR2: MRHNA and SNTAGT. CDR3 nucleotides: TGTGCCAGCAGTTTACCCGGCCTGTACACTAAAGCTTTCTTT. Protein sequence: CASSLPGLYTKAFF.

By proportion, this clonotype is medium-sized (0.01 to 0.1%). The CDR3 is CASSTLAGTPFAQFF. In DNA, the CDR3 is TGTGCCAGCAGCACCCTCGCCGGGACTCCATTTGCGCAGTTCTTC. This chain links TRBV6-2 or TRBV6-3 with TRBJ2-1; TRBD2 is a possible D gene (6 bases). From germline, CDR1 is MNHEY and CDR2 SVGEGT. Trimming stripped 6 bases from V and 12 bases from J, with 24 bases between. This CDR3 has 15 residues.